What follows is one TCR beta chain and its context. This clonotype was detected only once. Its antigen is currently not known. No base quality values were provided; no much bigger clone lies one nucleotide off. A lone read offers only weak evidence. The data originate from a study of CD8 T cells in Susac syndrome (dated by TCRdb to between 2018 and 2021). Turning to the overall study: Of the Susac syndrome patients who were sequenced, 5 or 6 had clinically active disease and 8 or 9 were in clinical remission. At blood withdrawal, Susac syndrome patients were either therapy-naive, taking corticosteroids (in some cases with IVIg as well), or taking IVIg alone. The study used repertoire sequencing to test whether antigen drove CD8+ T cell activation and differentiation in Susac syndrome. Results the study describes overall, beyond this receptor: The TCR sequencing and HLA analysis was acknowledged to have included a relatively small number of individuals. The CD4+ T cell repertoire of patients with Susac syndrome showed no detectable clonal expansion.

Peripheral blood CD8+ and CD4+ T cells from healthy donors, Susac syndrome patients and multiple sclerosis patients were profiled using high-throughput TCR beta sequencing. Recently defined diagnostic criteria for definite or probable disease were met by the Susac syndrome patients. Bulk CD8+ and CD4+ T cells were purified by magnetic negative isolation, while CD8+ TEMRA cells were enriched using FACS. Blood was collected in EDTA tubes and processed within 24 hours, with PBMCs isolated through density gradient centrifugation. PBMCs intended for TCR sequencing were cryopreserved in liquid nitrogen and thawed later in a water bath at 37 degrees C. A purity of at least 90% was achieved for sorted or isolated CD4+, CD8+ and CD8+ TEMRA cells. V was cut back by 4 bases and J by 3 bases, leaving a gap of 12 bases between them. CDR3 length: 14 amino acids, cysteine to phenylalanine. Solely the CDR3 DNA is kept, with 42 bases framed from the first base. CDR1 LNHNV and CDR2 YYDKDF are derived from the germline V gene (reference sequence).

RNA was extracted using the RNeasy kit, and about 0.5 to 1 ug of the RNA was reverse transcribed with random hexamers. The immunoSEQ multiplex PCR assay, which covers 54 Vbeta and 13 Jbeta segments, was used to amplify TCR beta CDR3 regions. PCR amplification bias was corrected using a synthetic template baseline for primer optimization and computational correction. As for how the authors treated the data: Only productive sequences were kept, with reads annotated to V, D and J genes according to IMGT and analyzed in immunoSEQ Analyzer. To calculate clonality, Shannon entropy was normalized by log2 of the number of productive unique sequences and then subtracted from one. Public and private clones were assessed among the 100 most prevalent clones of each patient and control. Clones were defined as Susac-specific when absent from the healthy and MS cohorts, from about 1,100 published viral clones and from other ImmuneACCESS disease sequences. The public reads were quality trimmed at Q25 with fastp and then assembled into clones with MiXCR by TCRdb, keeping productive beta chains. Merged by CDR3 protein, the rows form single entries marked with the most common genes and DNA. The V and J calls here are based on TCRdb, not the publication. This sample is represented by about 140,000 distinct CDR3 sequences; around 93% of them were singletons. The ten biggest clones cover 0.13% to 0.15% of the sample.

The chain employs TRBV15 and TRBJ1-1, with the identity of the D gene unclear. Sequencing was performed on CD4+ T cells from PBMCs. The source of this sequence is a human donor with Susac syndrome. The bases are TGTGCCACCAGCAAGAGCCCGCGGGACACTGAAGCTTTCTTT. This sequence encodes CATSKSPRDTEAFF.